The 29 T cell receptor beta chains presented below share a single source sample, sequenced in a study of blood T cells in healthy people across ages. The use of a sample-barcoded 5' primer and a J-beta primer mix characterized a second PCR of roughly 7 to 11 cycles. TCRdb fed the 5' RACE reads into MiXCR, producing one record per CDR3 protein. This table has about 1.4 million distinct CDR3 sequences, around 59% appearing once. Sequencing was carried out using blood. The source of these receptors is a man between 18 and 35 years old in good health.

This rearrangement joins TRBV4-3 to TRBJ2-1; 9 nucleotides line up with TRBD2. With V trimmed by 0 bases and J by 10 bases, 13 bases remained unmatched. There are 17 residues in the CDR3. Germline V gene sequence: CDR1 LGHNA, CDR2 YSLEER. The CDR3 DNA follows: TGCGCCAGCAGCCAAGAACCCAGCGGGGGGTATGCATGGGAGCAGTTCTTC. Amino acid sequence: CASSQEPSGGYAWEQFF.

The CDR3 reads CATDKTGAKNIQYF. The CDR3 DNA follows: TGTGCCACCGACAAGACAGGGGCCAAAAACATTCAGTACTTC. J is TRBJ2-4 and V is TRBV6-2 or TRBV6-3; 7 positions match TRBD1. Germline V lookup: CDR1 MNHEY, CDR2 SVGEGT. V lost 10 bases and J lost 1; bases outside the gene matches: 7. The CDR3 has 14 amino acids.

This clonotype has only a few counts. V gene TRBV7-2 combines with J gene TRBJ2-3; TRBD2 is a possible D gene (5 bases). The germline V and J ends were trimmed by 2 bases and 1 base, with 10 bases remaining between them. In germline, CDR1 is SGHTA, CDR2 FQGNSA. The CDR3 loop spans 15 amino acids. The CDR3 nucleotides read TGTGCCAGCAGCTTAACGGGATTCGGCACAGATACGCAGTATTTT. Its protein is CASSLTGFGTDTQYF.

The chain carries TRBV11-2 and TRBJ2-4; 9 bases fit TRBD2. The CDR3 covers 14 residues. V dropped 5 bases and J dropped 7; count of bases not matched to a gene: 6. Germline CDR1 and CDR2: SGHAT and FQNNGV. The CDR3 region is CASSPLAGENIQYF. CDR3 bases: TGTGCCAGCAGCCCCTTAGCGGGAGAGAACATTCAGTACTTC. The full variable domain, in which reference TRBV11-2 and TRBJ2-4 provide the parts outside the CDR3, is EAGVAQSPRYKIIEKRQSVAFWCNPISGHATLYWYQQILGQGPKLLIQFQNNGVVDDSQLPKDRFSAERLKGVDSTLKIQPAKLEDSAVYLCASSPLAGENIQYFGAGTRLSVL.

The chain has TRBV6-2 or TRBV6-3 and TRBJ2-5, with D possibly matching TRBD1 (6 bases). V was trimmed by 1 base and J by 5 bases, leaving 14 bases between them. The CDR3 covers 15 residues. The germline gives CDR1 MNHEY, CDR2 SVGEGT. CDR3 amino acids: CASSYWSGDRETQYF. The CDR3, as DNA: TGTGCCAGCAGTTACTGGTCAGGGGATCGGGAGACCCAGTACTTC.

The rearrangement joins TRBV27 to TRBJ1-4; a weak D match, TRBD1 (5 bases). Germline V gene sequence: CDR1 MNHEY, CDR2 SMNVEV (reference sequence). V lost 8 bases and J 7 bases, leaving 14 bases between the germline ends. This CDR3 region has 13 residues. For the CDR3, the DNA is TGTGCCAGCGCAAGGGGTCTCAGTGAAAAACTGTTTTTT. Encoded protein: CASARGLSEKLFF.

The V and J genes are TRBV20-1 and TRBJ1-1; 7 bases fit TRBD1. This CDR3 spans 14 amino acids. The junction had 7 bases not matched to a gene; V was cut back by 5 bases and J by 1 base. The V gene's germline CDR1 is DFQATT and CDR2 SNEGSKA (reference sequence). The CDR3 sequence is CSASKGARNTEAFF. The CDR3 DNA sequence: TGCAGTGCTTCCAAGGGGGCGAGGAACACTGAAGCTTTCTTT.

Here the CDR3 DNA reads TGCGCCAGCAGCCAAGATGGGGACGGATTCGTCGAGCAGTACTTC. This gives the protein CASSQDGDGFVEQYF. The chain uses TRBV4-1 and TRBJ2-7; D is perhaps TRBD1 or TRBD2 (5 bases each). V shed 0 bases and J shed 6 bases, with 15 bases lying between them. CDR3 length: 15 amino acids. Germline V gene lookup returns CDR1 MGHRA and CDR2 YSYEKL.

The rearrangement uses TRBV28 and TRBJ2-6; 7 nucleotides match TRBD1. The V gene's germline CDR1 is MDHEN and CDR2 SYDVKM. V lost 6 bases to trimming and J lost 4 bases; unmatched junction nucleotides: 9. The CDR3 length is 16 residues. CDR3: CASSQDRLWGANVLTF. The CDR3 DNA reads TGTGCCAGCAGCCAGGACAGGCTCTGGGGGGCCAACGTCCTGACTTTC.

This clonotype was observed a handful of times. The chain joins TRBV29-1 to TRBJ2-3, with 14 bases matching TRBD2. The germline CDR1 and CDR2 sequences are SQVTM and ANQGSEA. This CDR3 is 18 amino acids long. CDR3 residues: CSALGLAGGRSSTDTQYF. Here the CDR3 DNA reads TGCAGTGCCCTCGGACTAGCGGGGGGCCGGAGTTCAACAGATACGCAGTATTTT.

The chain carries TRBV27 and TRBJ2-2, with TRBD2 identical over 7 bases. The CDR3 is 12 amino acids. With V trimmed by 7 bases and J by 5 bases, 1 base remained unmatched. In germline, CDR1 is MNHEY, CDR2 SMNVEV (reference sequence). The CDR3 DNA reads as TGTGCCAGCATGGGAGGGACCGGGGAGCTGTTTTTT. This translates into CASMGGTGELFF.

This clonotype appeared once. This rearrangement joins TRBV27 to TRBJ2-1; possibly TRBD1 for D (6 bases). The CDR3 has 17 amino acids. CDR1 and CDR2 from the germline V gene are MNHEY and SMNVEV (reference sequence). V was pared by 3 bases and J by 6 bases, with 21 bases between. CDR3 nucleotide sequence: TGTGCCAGCAGTTTCTTACAGGGATCAGGGGAAACCAATGAGCAGTTCTTC. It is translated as CASSFLQGSGETNEQFF.

CDR3 loop: CSARVPGTSGYNEQFF. CDR3 DNA sequence: TGCAGTGCTAGAGTTCCAGGGACTAGCGGCTACAATGAGCAGTTCTTC. The rearrangement joins TRBV20-1 to TRBJ2-1; 11 bases are shared with TRBD2. The CDR3 is made up of 16 amino acids. V dropped 1 base and J dropped 3; count of bases not matched to a gene: 5. CDR1 DFQATT and CDR2 SNEGSKA come from the germline V gene (reference sequence).

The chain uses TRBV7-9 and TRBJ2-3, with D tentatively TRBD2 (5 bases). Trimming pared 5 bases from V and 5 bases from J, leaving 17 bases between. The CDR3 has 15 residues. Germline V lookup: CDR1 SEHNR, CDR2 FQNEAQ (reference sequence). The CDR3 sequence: CASSVPSPRGDTQYF. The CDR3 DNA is TGTGCCAGCAGCGTCCCTAGCCCCCGAGGAGATACGCAGTATTTT.

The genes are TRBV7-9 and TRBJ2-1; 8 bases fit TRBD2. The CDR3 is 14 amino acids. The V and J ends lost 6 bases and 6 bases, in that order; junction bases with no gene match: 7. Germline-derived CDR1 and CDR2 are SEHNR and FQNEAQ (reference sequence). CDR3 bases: TGTGCCAGCAGGAGCGGGAGAGGACCCAATGAGCAGTTCTTC. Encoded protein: CASRSGRGPNEQFF. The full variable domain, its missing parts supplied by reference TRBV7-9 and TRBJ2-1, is DTGVSQNPRHKITKRGQNVTFRCDPISEHNRLYWYRQTLGQGPEFLTYFQNEAQLEKSRLLSDRFSAERPKGSFSTLEIQRTEQGDSAMYLCASRSGRGPNEQFFGPGTRLTVL.

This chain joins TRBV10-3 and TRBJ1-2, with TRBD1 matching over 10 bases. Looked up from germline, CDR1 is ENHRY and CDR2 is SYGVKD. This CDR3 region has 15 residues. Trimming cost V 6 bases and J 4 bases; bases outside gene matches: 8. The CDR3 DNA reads TGTGCCATCAGGCCCCCCGGGACAGGGGCCTATGGCTACACCTTC. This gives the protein CAIRPPGTGAYGYTF.

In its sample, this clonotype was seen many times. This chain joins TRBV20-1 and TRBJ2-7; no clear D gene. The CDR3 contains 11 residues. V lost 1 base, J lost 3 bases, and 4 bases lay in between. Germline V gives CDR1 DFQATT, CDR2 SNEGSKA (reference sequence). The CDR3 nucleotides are TGCAGTGCTAGAGGTAACTACGAGCAGTACTTC. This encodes CSARGNYEQYF.

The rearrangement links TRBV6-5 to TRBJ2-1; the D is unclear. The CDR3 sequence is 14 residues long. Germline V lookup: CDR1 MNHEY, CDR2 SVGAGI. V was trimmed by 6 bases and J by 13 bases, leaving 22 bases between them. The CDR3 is CASSLGSPPQEQFF. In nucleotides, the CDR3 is TGTGCCAGCAGCCTAGGGTCCCCCCCACAAGAACAGTTCTTC.

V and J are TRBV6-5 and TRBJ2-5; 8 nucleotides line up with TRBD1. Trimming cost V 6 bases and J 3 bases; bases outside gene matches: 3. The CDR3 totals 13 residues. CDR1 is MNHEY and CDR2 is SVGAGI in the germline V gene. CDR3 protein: CASRQGAKETQYF. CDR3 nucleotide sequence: TGTGCCAGCAGGCAGGGGGCGAAAGAGACCCAGTACTTC.

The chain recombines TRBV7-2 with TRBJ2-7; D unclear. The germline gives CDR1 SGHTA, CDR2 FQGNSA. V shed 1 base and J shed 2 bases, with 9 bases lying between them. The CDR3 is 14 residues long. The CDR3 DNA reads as TGTGCCAGCAGCTTAGGGTCTAGAGCCTACGAGCAGTACTTC. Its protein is CASSLGSRAYEQYF.

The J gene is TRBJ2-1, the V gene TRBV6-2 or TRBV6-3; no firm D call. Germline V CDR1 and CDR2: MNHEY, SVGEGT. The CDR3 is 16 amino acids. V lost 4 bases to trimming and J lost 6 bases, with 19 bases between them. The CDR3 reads CASSFFSSPTGNEQFF. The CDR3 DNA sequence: TGTGCCAGCAGTTTCTTCTCTTCACCCACGGGCAATGAGCAGTTCTTC.

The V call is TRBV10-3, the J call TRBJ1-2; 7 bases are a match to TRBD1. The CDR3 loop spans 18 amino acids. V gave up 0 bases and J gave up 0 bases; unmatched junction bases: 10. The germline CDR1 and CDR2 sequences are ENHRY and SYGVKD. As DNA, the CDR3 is TGTGCCATCAGTGAGTCACGGGACAGCCCAGGGTCTAACTATGGCTACACCTTC. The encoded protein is CAISESRDSPGSNYGYTF.

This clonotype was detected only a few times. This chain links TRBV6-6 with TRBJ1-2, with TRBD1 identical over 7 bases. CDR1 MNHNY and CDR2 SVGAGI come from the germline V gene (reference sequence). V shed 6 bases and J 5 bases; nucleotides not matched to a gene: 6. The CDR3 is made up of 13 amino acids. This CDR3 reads CASSLRGTYGYTF. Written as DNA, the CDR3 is TGTGCCAGCAGCCTCAGGGGGACGTATGGCTACACCTTC.

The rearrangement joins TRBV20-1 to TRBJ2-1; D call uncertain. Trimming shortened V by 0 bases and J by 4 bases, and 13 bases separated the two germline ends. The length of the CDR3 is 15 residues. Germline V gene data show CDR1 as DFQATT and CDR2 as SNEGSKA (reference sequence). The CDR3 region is CSAREGVAGYNEQFF. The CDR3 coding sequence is TGCAGTGCTAGAGAGGGTGTAGCCGGGTACAATGAGCAGTTCTTC.

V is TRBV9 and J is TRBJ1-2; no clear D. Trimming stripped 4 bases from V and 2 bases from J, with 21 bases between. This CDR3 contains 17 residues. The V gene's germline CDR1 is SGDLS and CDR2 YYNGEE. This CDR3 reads CASSLLMRAETNYGYTF. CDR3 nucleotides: TGTGCCAGCAGCCTTTTGATGAGGGCGGAGACAAACTATGGCTACACCTTC. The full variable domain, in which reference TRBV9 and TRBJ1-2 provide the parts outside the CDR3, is DSGVTQTPKHLITATGQRVTLRCSPRSGDLSVYWYQQSLDQGLQFLIQYYNGEERAKGNILERFSAQQFPDLHSELNLSSLELGDSALYFCASSLLMRAETNYGYTFGSGTRLTVV.

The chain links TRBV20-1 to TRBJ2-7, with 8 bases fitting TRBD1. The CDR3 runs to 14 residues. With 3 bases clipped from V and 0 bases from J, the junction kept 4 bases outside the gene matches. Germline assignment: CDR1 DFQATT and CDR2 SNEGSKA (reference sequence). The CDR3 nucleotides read TGCAGTGCTAGTTCAGGGGGCTTCTCCTACGAGCAGTACTTC. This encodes CSASSGGFSYEQYF.

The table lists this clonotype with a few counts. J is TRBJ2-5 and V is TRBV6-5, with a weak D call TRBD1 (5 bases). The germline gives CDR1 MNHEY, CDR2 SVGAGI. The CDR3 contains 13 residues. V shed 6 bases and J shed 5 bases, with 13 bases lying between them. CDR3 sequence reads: CASRTAGSETQYF. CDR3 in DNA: TGTGCCAGCAGGACAGCTGGGTCGGAGACCCAGTACTTC.

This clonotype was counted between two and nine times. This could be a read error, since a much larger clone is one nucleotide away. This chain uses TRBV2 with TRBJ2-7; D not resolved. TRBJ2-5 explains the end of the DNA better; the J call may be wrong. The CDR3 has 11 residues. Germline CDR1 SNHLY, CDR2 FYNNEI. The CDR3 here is CASGPRETQYF. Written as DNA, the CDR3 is TGTGCCAGCGGTCCCAGGGAGACCCAGTACTTC.

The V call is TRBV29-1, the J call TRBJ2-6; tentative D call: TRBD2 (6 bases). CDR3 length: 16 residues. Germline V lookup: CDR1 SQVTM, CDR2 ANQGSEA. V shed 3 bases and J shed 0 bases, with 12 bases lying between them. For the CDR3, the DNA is TGCAGCGTTGAGACACGGGGGTACTCTGGGGCCAACGTCCTGACTTTC. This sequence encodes CSVETRGYSGANVLTF.